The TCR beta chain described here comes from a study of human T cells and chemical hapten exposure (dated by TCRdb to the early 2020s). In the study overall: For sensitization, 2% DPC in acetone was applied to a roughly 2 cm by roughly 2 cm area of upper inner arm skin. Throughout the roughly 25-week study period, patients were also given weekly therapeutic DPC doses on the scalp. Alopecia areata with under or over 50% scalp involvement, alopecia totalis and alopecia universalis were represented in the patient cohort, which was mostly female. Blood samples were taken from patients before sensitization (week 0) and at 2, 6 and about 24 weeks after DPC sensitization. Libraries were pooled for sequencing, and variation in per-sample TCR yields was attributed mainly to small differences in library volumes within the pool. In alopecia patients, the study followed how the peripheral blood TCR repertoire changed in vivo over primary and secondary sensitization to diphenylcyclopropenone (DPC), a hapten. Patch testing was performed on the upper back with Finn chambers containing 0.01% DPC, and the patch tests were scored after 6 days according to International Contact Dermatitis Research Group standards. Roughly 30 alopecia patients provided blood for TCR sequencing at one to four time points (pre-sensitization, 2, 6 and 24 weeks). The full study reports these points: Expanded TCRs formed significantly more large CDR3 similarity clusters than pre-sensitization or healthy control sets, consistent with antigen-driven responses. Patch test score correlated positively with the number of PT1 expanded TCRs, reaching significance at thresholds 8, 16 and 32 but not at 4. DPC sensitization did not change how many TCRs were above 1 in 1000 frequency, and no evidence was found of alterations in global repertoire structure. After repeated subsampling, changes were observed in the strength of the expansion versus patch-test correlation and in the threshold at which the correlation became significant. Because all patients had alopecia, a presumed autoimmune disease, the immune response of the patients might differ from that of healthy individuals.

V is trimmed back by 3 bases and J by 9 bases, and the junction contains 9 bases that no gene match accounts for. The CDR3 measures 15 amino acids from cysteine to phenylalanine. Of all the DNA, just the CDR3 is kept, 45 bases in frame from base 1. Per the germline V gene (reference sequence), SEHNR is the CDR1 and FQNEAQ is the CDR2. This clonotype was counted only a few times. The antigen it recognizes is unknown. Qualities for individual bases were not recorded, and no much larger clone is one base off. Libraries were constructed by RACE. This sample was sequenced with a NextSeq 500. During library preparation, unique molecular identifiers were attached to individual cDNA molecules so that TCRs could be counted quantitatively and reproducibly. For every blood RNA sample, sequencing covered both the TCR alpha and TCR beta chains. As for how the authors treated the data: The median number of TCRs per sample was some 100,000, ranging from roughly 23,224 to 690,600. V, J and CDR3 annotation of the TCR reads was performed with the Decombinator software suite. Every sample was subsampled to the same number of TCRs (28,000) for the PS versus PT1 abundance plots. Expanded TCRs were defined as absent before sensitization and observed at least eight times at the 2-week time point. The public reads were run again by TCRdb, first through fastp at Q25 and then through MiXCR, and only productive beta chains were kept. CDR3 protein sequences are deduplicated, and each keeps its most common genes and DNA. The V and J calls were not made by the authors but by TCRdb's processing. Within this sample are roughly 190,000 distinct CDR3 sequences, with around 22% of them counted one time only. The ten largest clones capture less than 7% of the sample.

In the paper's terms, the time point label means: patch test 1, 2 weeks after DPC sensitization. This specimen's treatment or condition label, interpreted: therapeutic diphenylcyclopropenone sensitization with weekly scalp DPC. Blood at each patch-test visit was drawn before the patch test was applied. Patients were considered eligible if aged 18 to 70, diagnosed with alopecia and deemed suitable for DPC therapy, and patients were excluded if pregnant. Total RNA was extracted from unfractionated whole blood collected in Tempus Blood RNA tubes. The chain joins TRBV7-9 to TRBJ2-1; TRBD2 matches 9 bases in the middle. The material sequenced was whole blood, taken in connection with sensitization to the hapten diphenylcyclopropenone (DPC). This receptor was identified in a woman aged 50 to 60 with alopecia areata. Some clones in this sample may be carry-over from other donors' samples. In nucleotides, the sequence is TGTGCCAGCAGCTTGGAGCGGGAGGTGTTACTTGAGCAGTTCTTC. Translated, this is CASSLEREVLLEQFF.